The 26 T cell receptor beta chains reported below all come from one sample, sequenced in a study of blood T cell repertoires in COVID-19 (dated by TCRdb to 2020 to 2021). The library was produced with the immunoSEQ multiplex PCR assay. In TCRdb, the immuneACCESS table is reduced to in-frame sequences with V and J assigned. These tables do not hold every clone; where another copy was compared, an unresolved V gene accounts for under half, and the others remain unexplained. This sample is represented by roughly 340,000 clones; about 90% of them were singletons. In total, the top ten clones hold under 6.5% of the sample. Source material: peripheral blood. Source of these receptors: a woman in her 50s with COVID-19, enrolled during active disease.

This sequence joins TRBV6-6 and TRBJ1-2, with D perhaps TRBD1 (5 bases). V shed 8 bases and J shed 1 base, with 14 bases lying between them. Germline assignment: CDR1 MNHNY and CDR2 SVGAGI (reference sequence). The CDR3 totals 14 residues. The CDR3 here is CASGNTGDNYGYTF. The DNA for the CDR3 is TGTGCCAGCGGGAATACAGGAGATAACTATGGCTACACCTTC.

V is TRBV12-3 or TRBV12-4 and J is TRBJ2-1; 9 nucleotides match TRBD2. The CDR3 covers 13 residues. Unmatched junction bases numbered 4, after V lost 0 bases and J lost 13 bases. The CDR3 DNA sequence: TGTGCCAGCAGTTTAGCGCTGGGACTAGCCCAGTTCTTC. It codes for CASSLALGLAQFF.

The genes are TRBV21-1 and TRBJ2-1; the table assigns TRBD1, which was not confirmed against the DNA. TRBV21-1 is deemed a pseudogene. There are 19 residues in the CDR3. This chain's CDR3 is CASSKVLRDRESSYNEQFF. The CDR3 DNA reads as TGTGCCAGCAGCAAAGTTCTTAGGGACAGAGAAAGCTCCTACAATGAGCAGTTCTTC.

This clone appeared once. The rearrangement links TRBV5-4 to TRBJ1-2; 7 bases align to TRBD1. Germline lookup yields CDR1 SGHNT and CDR2 YYREEE (reference sequence). With 4 bases clipped from V and 2 bases from J, the junction kept 5 bases outside the gene matches. CDR3 length: 14 residues. CDR3 loop: CASSVGQANYGYTF. The CDR3 DNA follows: TGTGCCAGCAGCGTAGGACAGGCAAACTATGGCTACACCTTC.

The chain couples TRBV9 to TRBJ2-1, with 8 bases matching TRBD2. The V and J ends lost 0 bases and 3 bases, in that order; junction bases with no gene match: 2. The germline V gene encodes CDR1 SGDLS and CDR2 YYNGEE. This CDR3 spans 15 amino acids. CDR3 bases: TGTGCCAGCAGCGTAGGGACTAGCCTCTACAATGAGCAGTTCTTC. Translation gives CASSVGTSLYNEQFF.

The V call is TRBV27, the J call TRBJ1-5, with D possibly matching TRBD1 (5 bases). Deletions cut 6 bases from V and 2 bases from J, with 14 bases between. Germline-derived CDR1 and CDR2 are MNHEY and SMNVEV (reference sequence). This CDR3 region has 15 residues. In DNA, the CDR3 is TGTGCCAGCAGCCGAGTAGGGGCGGGCAATCAGCCCCAGCATTTT. As protein: CASSRVGAGNQPQHF.

In DNA, the CDR3 is TGTGCCACCAGTGATACTCCGGGACTAGCGGGAGAGAACTCCTACAATGAGCAGTTCTTC. It codes for CATSDTPGLAGENSYNEQFF. The gene calls are TRBV24-1 and TRBJ2-1; TRBD2 matches at 14 bases. Germline values: CDR1 KGHDR, CDR2 SFDVKD. This CDR3 is 20 amino acids long. V was pared by 3 bases and J by 0 bases, with 9 bases of the junction left unmatched.

This chain connects TRBV5-4 to TRBJ1-5; 8 bases fit TRBD1. With 1 base clipped from V and 4 bases from J, the junction kept 7 bases outside the gene matches. Germline CDR1 reads SGHNT; CDR2 reads YYREEE (reference sequence). This CDR3 contains 16 residues. The CDR3 is CASSLRGGTGNQPQHF. CDR3 nucleotides: TGTGCCAGCAGCTTGCGCGGAGGGACAGGTAATCAGCCCCAGCATTTT.

V gene TRBV4-1 combines with J gene TRBJ1-6; D possibly corresponds to TRBD1 (5 bases). V shed 5 bases and J shed 6 bases, with 8 bases lying between them. The CDR3 spans 13 residues. Germline V CDR1 and CDR2: MGHRA, YSYEKL. CDR3 sequence (DNA): TGCGCCAGCAGCTACGACAGTAATTCACCCCTCCACTTT. Translated, it gives CASSYDSNSPLHF.

This sequence joins TRBV23-1 and TRBJ1-6; 9 bases align to TRBD1. TRBV23-1 qualifies as an ORF whose function is uncertain. Trimming at V came to 9 bases and at J to 11 bases, leaving 11 bases not matched to a gene. This CDR3 is built from 14 residues. CDR3 residues: CARTGGDRVAPLHF. As DNA, the CDR3 is TGCGCCAGGACGGGAGGGGACAGGGTCGCACCCCTCCACTTT.

The chain couples TRBV19 to TRBJ2-3, with TRBD1 identical over 7 bases. CDR1 is LNHDA, CDR2 SQIVND, per germline (reference sequence). The CDR3 has 15 amino acids. The trim removed 7 bases at V and 6 bases at J, leaving 13 bases unmatched. The CDR3 protein is CASTVATGSLDTQYF. In DNA, the CDR3 is TGTGCCAGTACCGTGGCGACAGGGAGTTTGGATACGCAGTATTTT.

This clone is a singleton in its sample. The chain is built from TRBV27 and TRBJ1-2; no reliable D call. Trimming took 1 base from V and 0 from J, leaving 15 bases between them. CDR1 MNHEY and CDR2 SMNVEV come from the germline V gene (reference sequence). This CDR3 spans 17 amino acids. CDR3 DNA sequence: TGTGCCAGCAGTTTATACGGCTTACGGGATGCTAACTATGGCTACACCTTC. Protein product: CASSLYGLRDANYGYTF.

V usage is TRBV6-2 or TRBV6-3 and J usage is TRBJ1-1; TRBD1 aligns across 7 bases. The V segment lost 6 bases and the J segment 1 base; nucleotides outside the gene matches: 8. This CDR3 has 15 amino acids. Per germline, CDR1 MNHEY and CDR2 SVGEGT. For the CDR3, the DNA is TGTGCCAGCAGCCCACAGGGGAGAGAGAACACTGAAGCTTTCTTT. This codes for CASSPQGRENTEAFF.

This clone has a handful of counts. The gene calls are TRBV5-3 and TRBJ2-1; TRBD2 agrees at 9 bases. TRBV5-3 is given ORF status, its function remaining uncertain. The ends lost 3 bases at V and 9 bases at J; junction bases unmatched: 10. CDR3 size: 15 residues. CDR3 bases: TGTGCCAGAAGCTCCAAAGGGACTAGCTTCAGTGAGCAGTTCTTC. Translation: CARSSKGTSFSEQFF.

The chain combines TRBV4-1 with TRBJ2-7; 11 bases are a match to TRBD1. This CDR3 spans 16 amino acids. Germline trimming cut 1 base from V and 6 bases from J; bases unmatched to any gene: 8. CDR1 is MGHRA, CDR2 YSYEKL, per germline. CDR3 in DNA: TGCGCCAGCAGCCAAGCCGCCGGGACAGGGGGATCCGAGCAGTACTTC. Its translation: CASSQAAGTGGSEQYF.

The V and J genes are TRBV25-1 and TRBJ2-1, with 11 bases aligning to TRBD2. Germline V gene sequence: CDR1 MGHDK, CDR2 SYGVNS. V was clipped by 3 bases and J by 3 bases; unmatched bases: 7. The CDR3 contains 17 residues. In DNA form, the CDR3 reads TGTGCCAGCAGTGACCCCGGGACTAGCGGCAGCTACAATGAGCAGTTCTTC. Its protein product is CASSDPGTSGSYNEQFF.

The chain links TRBV6-4 to TRBJ1-5, with D maybe TRBD1 (5 bases). V gave up 6 bases and J gave up 2 bases, with 20 bases separating them. CDR1 is MRHNA, CDR2 SNTAGT, per germline. The CDR3 consists of 17 residues. The CDR3 DNA reads TGTGCCAGCAGCCCTGGTTTTGTTACAGGACGCAATCAGCCCCAGCATTTT. Amino acid sequence: CASSPGFVTGRNQPQHF.

CDR3: CASGRSSYEQYF. CDR3 sequence (DNA): TGTGCCAGCGGGAGAAGCTCCTACGAGCAGTACTTC. The chain is built from TRBV3-1 (or the pseudogene TRBV3-2) and TRBJ2-7; D is possibly TRBD2 (5 bases). The CDR3 length is 12 residues. The germline V and J ends were trimmed by 8 bases and 0 bases, with 8 bases remaining between them. Germline V gene lookup returns CDR1 LGHDT and CDR2 YNNKEL (reference sequence).

This clone has only a few counts. The rearrangement joins TRBV3-1 (or the pseudogene TRBV3-2) to TRBJ1-2; 7 nucleotides match TRBD1. CDR1 and CDR2 (germline): LGHDT, YNNKEL (reference sequence). Unmatched junction bases numbered 8, after V lost 7 bases and J lost 0 bases. The CDR3 has 15 amino acids. The CDR3 DNA reads as TGTGCCAGCAACCCGGACAGGTCTTCTAACTATGGCTACACCTTC. Residues: CASNPDRSSNYGYTF.

This chain joins TRBV11-2 and TRBJ2-5, with D possibly TRBD2 on 5 matching bases. Looked up from germline, CDR1 is SGHAT and CDR2 is FQNNGV. Trimming took 3 bases from V and 2 from J, leaving 10 bases between them. The CDR3 is made up of 14 amino acids. CDR3 coding DNA: TGTGCCAGCAGCTTGCAAGCGGCACAAGAGACCCAGTACTTC. Encoded protein: CASSLQAAQETQYF. The variable domain in full, completed from reference TRBV11-2 and TRBJ2-5, reads EAGVAQSPRYKIIEKRQSVAFWCNPISGHATLYWYQQILGQGPKLLIQFQNNGVVDDSQLPKDRFSAERLKGVDSTLKIQPAKLEDSAVYLCASSLQAAQETQYFGPGTRLLVL.

V usage is TRBV19 and J usage is TRBJ2-5; TRBD1 is a possible D gene (5 bases). Germline V lookup: CDR1 LNHDA, CDR2 SQIVND (reference sequence). Between the trimmed V and J ends, which lost 5 bases and 2 bases, there was a span of 12 bases. The CDR3 spans 14 residues. CDR3 nucleotides: TGTGCCAGTAGTGTCCAGGGTAGGCAAGAGACCCAGTACTTC. Its translation: CASSVQGRQETQYF.

This chain links TRBV11-3 with TRBJ1-2; D unresolved. V lost 1 base to trimming and J lost 0 bases, with 6 bases between them. From germline, CDR1 is SGHNT and CDR2 YENEEA. CDR3 length: 14 amino acids. As DNA, the CDR3 is TGTGCCAGCAGCTTAGGAGATGCTAACTATGGCTACACCTTC. It yields the protein CASSLGDANYGYTF.

This chain links TRBV6-5 with TRBJ2-1; 7 positions match TRBD2. With V trimmed by 2 bases and J by 3 bases, 7 bases remained unmatched. CDR1 and CDR2 from the germline V gene are MNHEY and SVGAGI. The CDR3 runs to 16 residues. CDR3 sequence reads: CASSYHVAGDYNEQFF. In DNA form, the CDR3 reads TGTGCCAGCAGTTACCACGTCGCGGGAGACTACAATGAGCAGTTCTTC.

The chain employs TRBV6-2 or TRBV6-3 and TRBJ2-5; 7 positions agree with TRBD1. With 0 bases clipped from V and 4 bases from J, the junction kept 5 bases outside the gene matches. Germline values: CDR1 MNHEY, CDR2 SVGEGT. The CDR3 spans 15 residues. In DNA, the CDR3 is TGTGCCAGCAGTTACTCGATAGGGGGCCCAGAGACCCAGTACTTC. Translated, it gives CASSYSIGGPETQYF.

The chain employs TRBV9 and TRBJ2-7, with 10 bases fitting TRBD2. CDR3 size: 15 residues. Losses at the gene ends were 0 bases for V and 4 bases for J; bases not matched to a gene: 4. Germline CDR1 SGDLS, CDR2 YYNGEE. The DNA of the CDR3 is TGTGCCAGCAGCGTAGGAGCGGGAGGGCCTTACGAGCAGTACTTC. Residues: CASSVGAGGPYEQYF.

The V gene is TRBV24-1, the J gene TRBJ1-1, with a weak D call TRBD1 (6 bases). This CDR3 contains 18 residues. The V gene lost 4 bases and the J gene lost 7 bases, with 27 bases spanning the gap. Germline CDR1 and CDR2: KGHDR and SFDVKD. CDR3 loop: CATSDLSRLRGQIIEAFF. The CDR3 region has the DNA TGTGCCACCAGTGACTTGAGCCGGCTGAGAGGACAGATTATTGAAGCTTTCTTT.